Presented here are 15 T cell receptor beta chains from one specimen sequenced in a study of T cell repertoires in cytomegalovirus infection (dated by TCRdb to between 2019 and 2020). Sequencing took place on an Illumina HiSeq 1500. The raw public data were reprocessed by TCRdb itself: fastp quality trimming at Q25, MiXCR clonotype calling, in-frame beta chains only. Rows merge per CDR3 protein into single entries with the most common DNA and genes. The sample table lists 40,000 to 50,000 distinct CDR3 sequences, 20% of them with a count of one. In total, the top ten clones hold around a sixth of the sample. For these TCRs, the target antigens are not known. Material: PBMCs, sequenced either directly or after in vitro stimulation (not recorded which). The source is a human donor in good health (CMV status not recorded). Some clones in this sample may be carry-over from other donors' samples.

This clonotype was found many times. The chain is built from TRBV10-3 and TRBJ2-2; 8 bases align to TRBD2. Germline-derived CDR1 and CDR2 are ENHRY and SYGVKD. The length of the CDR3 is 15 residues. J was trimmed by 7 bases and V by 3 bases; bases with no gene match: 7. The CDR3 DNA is TGTGCCATCAGTGACCAGCGGGGGCGGGGCGGGGAGCTGTTTTTT. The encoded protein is CAISDQRGRGGELFF.

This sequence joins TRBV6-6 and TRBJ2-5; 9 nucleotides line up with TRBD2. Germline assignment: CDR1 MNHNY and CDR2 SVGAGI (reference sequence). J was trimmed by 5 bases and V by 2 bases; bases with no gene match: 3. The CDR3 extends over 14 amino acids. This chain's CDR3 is CASSYAGGRETQYF. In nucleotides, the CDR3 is TGTGCCAGCAGTTACGCGGGGGGGCGGGAGACCCAGTACTTC.

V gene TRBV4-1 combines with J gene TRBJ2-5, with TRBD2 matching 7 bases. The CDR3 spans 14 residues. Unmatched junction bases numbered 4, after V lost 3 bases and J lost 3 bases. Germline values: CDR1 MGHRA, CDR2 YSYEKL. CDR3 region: CASSQAGAEETQYF. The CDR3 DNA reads TGCGCCAGCAGCCAGGCGGGAGCTGAAGAGACCCAGTACTTC.

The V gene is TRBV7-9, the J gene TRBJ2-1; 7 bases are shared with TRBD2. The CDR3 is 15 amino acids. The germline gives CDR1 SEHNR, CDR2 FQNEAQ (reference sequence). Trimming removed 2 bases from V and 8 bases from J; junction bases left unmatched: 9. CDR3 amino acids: CASSLWGGRGHEQFF. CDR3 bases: TGTGCCAGCAGCTTATGGGGCGGGAGAGGTCATGAGCAGTTCTTC.

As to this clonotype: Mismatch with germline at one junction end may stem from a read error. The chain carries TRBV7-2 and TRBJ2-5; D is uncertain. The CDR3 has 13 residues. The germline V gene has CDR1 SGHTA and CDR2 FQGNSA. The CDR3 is CASSPKRSETEYF. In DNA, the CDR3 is TGTGCCAGCAGCCCCAAAAGGTCGGAGACCGAGTACTTC.

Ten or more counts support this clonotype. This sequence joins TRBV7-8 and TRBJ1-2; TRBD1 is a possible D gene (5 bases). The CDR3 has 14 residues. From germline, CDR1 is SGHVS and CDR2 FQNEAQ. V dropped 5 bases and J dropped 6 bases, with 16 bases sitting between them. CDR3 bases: TGTGCCAGCAGCACTGACAGTTGTTGCGATGGCTACACCTTC. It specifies CASSTDSCCDGYTF.

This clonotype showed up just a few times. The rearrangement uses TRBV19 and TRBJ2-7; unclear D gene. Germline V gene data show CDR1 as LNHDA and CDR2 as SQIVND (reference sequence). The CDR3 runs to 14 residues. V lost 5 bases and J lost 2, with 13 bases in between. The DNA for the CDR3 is TGTGCCAGTAGTGAAGGGTTTGGTGCCTACGAGCAGTACTTC. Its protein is CASSEGFGAYEQYF.

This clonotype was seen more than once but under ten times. The CDR3 reads CASSAGEQETQYF. In nucleotides, the CDR3 is TGTGCCAGCAGTGCTGGGGAACAAGAGACCCAGTACTTC. J is TRBJ2-5 and V is TRBV5-5; the D is unclear. Germline loops: CDR1 SGHKS, CDR2 YYEKEE (reference sequence). The CDR3 contains 13 residues. V lost 5 bases and J 2 bases, leaving 10 bases between the germline ends.

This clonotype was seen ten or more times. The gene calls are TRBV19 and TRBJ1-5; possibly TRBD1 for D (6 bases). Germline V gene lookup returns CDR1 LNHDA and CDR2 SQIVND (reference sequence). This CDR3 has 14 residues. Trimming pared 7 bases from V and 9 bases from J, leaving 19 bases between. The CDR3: CASTRGGVVSPQHF. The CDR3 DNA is TGTGCCAGTACCCGAGGGGGGGTTGTATCGCCCCAGCATTTT.

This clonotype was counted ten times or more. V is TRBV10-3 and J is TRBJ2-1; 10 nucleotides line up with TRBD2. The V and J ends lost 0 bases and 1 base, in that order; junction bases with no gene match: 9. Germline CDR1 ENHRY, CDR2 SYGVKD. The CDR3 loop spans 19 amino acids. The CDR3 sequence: CAISESGTSASRSYNEQFF. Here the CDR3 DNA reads TGTGCCATCAGTGAGTCGGGGACTAGCGCGAGCCGTTCCTACAATGAGCAGTTCTTC.

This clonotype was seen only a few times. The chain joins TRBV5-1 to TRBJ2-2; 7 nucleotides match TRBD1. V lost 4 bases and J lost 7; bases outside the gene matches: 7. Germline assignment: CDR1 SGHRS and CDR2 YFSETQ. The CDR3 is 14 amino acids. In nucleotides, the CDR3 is TGCGCCAGCAGCCGCCGACAGGGCGGCGGGGAGCTGTTTTTT. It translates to CASSRRQGGGELFF.

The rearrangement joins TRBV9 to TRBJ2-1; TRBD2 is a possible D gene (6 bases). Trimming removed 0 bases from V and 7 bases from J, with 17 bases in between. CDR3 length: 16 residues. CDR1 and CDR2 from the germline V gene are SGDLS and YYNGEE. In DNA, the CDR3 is TGTGCCAGCAGCGTAGCCCCGGGAGCCTTGGAAAATGAGCAGTTCTTC. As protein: CASSVAPGALENEQFF.

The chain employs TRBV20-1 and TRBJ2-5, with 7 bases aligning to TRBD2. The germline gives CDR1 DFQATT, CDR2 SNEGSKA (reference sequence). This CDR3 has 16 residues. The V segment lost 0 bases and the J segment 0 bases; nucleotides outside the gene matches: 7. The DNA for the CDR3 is TGCAGTGCTAGAGATCCCCTCGCGGGGGACCAAGAGACCCAGTACTTC. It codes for CSARDPLAGDQETQYF.

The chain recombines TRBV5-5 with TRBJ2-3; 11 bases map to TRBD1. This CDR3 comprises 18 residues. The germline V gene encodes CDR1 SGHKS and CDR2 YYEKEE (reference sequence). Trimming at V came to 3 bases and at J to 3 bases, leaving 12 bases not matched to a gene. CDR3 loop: CASSSLGQGALRTDTQYF. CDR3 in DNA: TGTGCCAGCAGCTCCCTCGGACAGGGGGCGCTTCGGACAGATACGCAGTATTTT.

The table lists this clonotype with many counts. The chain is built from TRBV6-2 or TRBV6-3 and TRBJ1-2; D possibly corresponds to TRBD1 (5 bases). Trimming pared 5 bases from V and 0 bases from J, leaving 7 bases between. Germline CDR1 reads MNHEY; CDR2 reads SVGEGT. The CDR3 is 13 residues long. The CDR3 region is CASSTTANYGYTF. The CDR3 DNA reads TGTGCCAGCAGTACGACAGCTAACTATGGCTACACCTTC.